These 7 T cell receptor beta chains were sequenced from one sample in a study of T cells in Graves' hyperthyroidism and ophthalmopathy. There were TCR beta CDR3 regions amplified from RNA transcripts. Using the HTBI primer set, a first-round RT-PCR was run on the TCR CDR3. TCRdb re-analysed the multiplex PCR reads in MiXCR, keeping a single row per CDR3 protein. The sample lists roughly 400,000 distinct CDR3 sequences; around 25% were seen once. Source material: blood. The receptors derive from a man between 50 and 59 years old with Graves' hyperthyroidism.

This chain links TRBV15 with TRBJ2-2, with TRBD2 matching 7 bases. V trimming: 5 bases; J trimming: 6 bases; junction bases outside the gene matches: 15. The germline gives CDR1 LNHNV, CDR2 YYDKDF (reference sequence). The CDR3 consists of 17 residues. The CDR3 DNA follows: TGTGCCACCAGCCTCGAAATCCCCCTAGCGGACGCCGGGGAGCTGTTTTTT. Encoded protein: CATSLEIPLADAGELFF.

Points on this clonotype: A junction end diverges from the germline sequence, so it may reflect a read error. This rearrangement joins TRBV5-4 to TRBJ2-1; no clear D gene. Germline assignment: CDR1 SGHNT and CDR2 YYREEE (reference sequence). The CDR3 is 13 residues long. CDR3 sequence reads: CASSLEFSNEQLF. CDR3 DNA: TGTGCCAGCAGCCTGGAGTTCAGCAATGAGCAGCTCTTC.

This clonotype came up many times. The J gene is TRBJ2-5, the V gene TRBV20-1, with 8 bases matching TRBD1. CDR1 DFQATT and CDR2 SNEGSKA come from the germline V gene (reference sequence). V shed 6 bases and J 2 bases; nucleotides not matched to a gene: 5. This CDR3 comprises 13 residues. This CDR3 is CSAEGQEQETQYF. The CDR3 coding sequence is TGCAGTGCCGAGGGACAGGAACAAGAGACCCAGTACTTC.

Points on this clonotype: Being one base from a much bigger clone, this may be a read error. The chain employs TRBV30 and TRBJ1-1, with 9 positions matching TRBD1. This CDR3 is built from 13 residues. Germline loops: CDR1 GTSNPN, CDR2 SVGIG (reference sequence). Trimming took 4 bases from V and 6 from J; bases not matched to a gene: 6. As DNA, the CDR3 is TGTGCCTGGAAGAGGGGACAGGGTTCTGAAGCTTTCTTT. This encodes CAWKRGQGSEAFF.

This chain links TRBV11-3 with TRBJ2-7; D is possibly TRBD1 or TRBD2 (5 bases each). Per the germline V gene, CDR1 is SGHNT and CDR2 is YENEEA. This CDR3 is 15 amino acids long. V lost 5 bases to trimming and J lost 0 bases, with 14 bases between them. The CDR3 DNA follows: TGTGCCAGCAGCCTAGGCGAGGGGTACTCCTACGAGCAGTACTTC. Translating gives CASSLGEGYSYEQYF.

This clonotype was counted ten times or more. The chain uses TRBV28 and TRBJ2-7; D is possibly TRBD1 or TRBD2 (5 bases each). V was shortened by 4 bases and J by 0 bases, with 10 bases between the two germline ends. The CDR3 is 14 residues long. From germline, CDR1 is MDHEN and CDR2 SYDVKM. The CDR3 region has the DNA TGTGCCAGCAGTTCCCCGGGACCCTCCTACGAGCAGTACTTC. Translating it yields CASSSPGPSYEQYF.

The sample holds a few counts of this clonotype. The rearrangement joins TRBV20-1 to TRBJ2-3; 9 bases match TRBD1. V shed 6 bases, J shed 0 bases, and the junction held 13 bases outside the gene matches. Germline-derived CDR1 and CDR2 are DFQATT and SNEGSKA (reference sequence). The CDR3 is made up of 17 amino acids. CDR3 amino acids: CSADRDRAYSSTDTQYF. CDR3 in DNA: TGCAGTGCAGACCGGGACAGGGCCTATTCTAGCACAGATACGCAGTATTTT.